This T cell receptor beta chain was documented in a study of blood T cell repertoires in COVID-19. On the study more broadly: Both acute and convalescent COVID-19 samples were obtained from the United States, Italy and Spain. Sources were T cells, B-cell-depleted T cells, or PBMCs; the material itself was cDNA or gDNA.

This clone was recorded a few times. V dropped 1 base and J dropped 8 bases, with 8 bases sitting between them. The CDR3 contains 12 residues. Study processing details: Estimation of nucleated cell counts was performed using reference gene primer amplification. TCRdb's copy holds only in-frame clones and misses some; the assay was immunoSEQ multiplex PCR. That table furnishes V, J and clone size, whereas the DNA furnished D and trimming. The sample includes roughly 68,000 clones, roughly 80% of them seen just once. The sequence derives from a woman aged 80 or over with acute or convalescent COVID-19. The gene calls are TRBV12-3 or TRBV12-4 and TRBJ1-1; D unresolved. The source material was peripheral blood. The CDR3 DNA is TGTGCCAGCAGTTTAGGTTTTTTAGAAGCTTTCTTT. Translating it yields CASSLGFLEAFF.